The 29 T cell receptor beta chains given below trace back to one sample, sequenced in a study of blood T cell repertoires in COVID-19. Some clones are missing from TCRdb's copy, which holds only in-frame ones; the method was immunoSEQ multiplex PCR. The data show a few hundred thousand clones, roughly 86% seen once. The sample taken for sequencing was peripheral blood. The origin of the receptors is a man between 60 and 75 years old with acute or convalescent COVID-19.

This CDR3 is CASSLHTDTQYF. The CDR3 DNA follows: TGCGCCAGCAGCTTGCACACAGATACGCAGTATTTT. The chain uses TRBV5-1 and TRBJ2-3; no reliable D call. V was shortened by 1 base and J by 2 bases, with 2 bases between the two germline ends. The CDR3 loop spans 12 amino acids. The germline gives CDR1 SGHRS, CDR2 YFSETQ.

This rearrangement joins TRBV5-1 to TRBJ2-1, with 8 positions matching TRBD1. Per germline, CDR1 SGHRS and CDR2 YFSETQ. Trimming at V came to 3 bases and at J to 6 bases, leaving 8 bases not matched to a gene. This CDR3 spans 15 amino acids. This CDR3 reads CASSYDRGGFNEQFF. CDR3 sequence (DNA): TGCGCCAGCAGCTATGACAGGGGCGGCTTCAATGAGCAGTTCTTC. Looking up the rest from reference TRBV5-1 and TRBJ2-1 gives the full variable domain: KAGVTQTPRYLIKTRGQQVTLSCSPISGHRSVSWYQQTPGQGLQFLFEYFSETQRNKGNFPGRFSGRQFSNSRSEMNVSTLELGDSALYLCASSYDRGGFNEQFFGPGTRLTVL.

J is TRBJ2-7 and V is TRBV2, with 10 bases fitting TRBD1. This CDR3 comprises 13 residues. V gave up 5 bases and J gave up 6 bases; unmatched junction bases: 4. Looked up from germline, CDR1 is SNHLY and CDR2 is FYNNEI. The CDR3 loop is CASSPGQGSEQYF. In nucleotides, the CDR3 is TGTGCCAGCAGTCCGGGACAGGGGAGCGAGCAGTACTTC.

The chain couples TRBV6-5 to TRBJ1-5, with D unclear. CDR1 and CDR2 from the germline V gene are MNHEY and SVGAGI. CDR3 size: 14 residues. Trimming removed 4 bases at V and 3 bases at J, with 10 bases between. The CDR3 bases are TGTGCCAGCAGTTCGTCAGTAATCAATCAGCCCCAGCATTTT. Its protein is CASSSSVINQPQHF.

This clone appeared a few times. The chain carries TRBV27 and TRBJ1-2; 12 bases fit TRBD1. Germline V CDR1 and CDR2: MNHEY, SMNVEV (reference sequence). Trimming cost V 4 bases and J 8 bases; bases outside gene matches: 5. This CDR3 is built from 14 residues. This CDR3 reads CASSYSGTGGGYTF. In nucleotides, the CDR3 is TGTGCCAGCAGTTATTCCGGGACAGGGGGCGGCTACACCTTC.

This sequence joins TRBV11-2 and TRBJ1-3, with 9 bases lining up with TRBD1. This CDR3 region has 16 residues. V lost 5 bases, J lost 0 bases, and 5 bases stayed unmatched. CDR1 is SGHAT and CDR2 is FQNNGV in the germline V gene. CDR3 DNA sequence: TGTGCCAGCAGCCGGACAGGGGACTTCTCTGGAAACACCATATATTTT. Protein product: CASSRTGDFSGNTIYF.

The CDR3 here is CASSANLRTGGTDTQYF. The CDR3 nucleotides read TGTGCCAGCAGCGCAAACCTCCGGACAGGGGGCACAGATACGCAGTATTTT. The chain combines TRBV9 with TRBJ2-3; 9 bases are shared with TRBD1. CDR3 length: 17 residues. J gave up 1 base and V 3 bases, and 9 bases lay outside the gene matches. Looked up from germline, CDR1 is SGDLS and CDR2 is YYNGEE. Full variable domain (outside the CDR3, taken from reference TRBV9 and TRBJ2-3): DSGVTQTPKHLITATGQRVTLRCSPRSGDLSVYWYQQSLDQGLQFLIQYYNGEERAKGNILERFSAQQFPDLHSELNLSSLELGDSALYFCASSANLRTGGTDTQYFGPGTRLTVL.

The genes are TRBV7-5 and TRBJ2-5; TRBD2, as called in the table, went unchecked against the DNA. TRBV7-5 is noted as a pseudogene. The CDR3 runs 17 residues. The CDR3 is CARSLVPGGPIKETQYF. As DNA, the CDR3 is TGTGCCAGAAGCTTAGTTCCGGGAGGGCCGATTAAAGAGACCCAGTACTTC.

This chain joins TRBV19 and TRBJ2-1, with a weak D call TRBD1 (6 bases). Germline V gives CDR1 LNHDA, CDR2 SQIVND (reference sequence). This CDR3 contains 13 residues. V was pared by 5 bases and J by 5 bases, with 10 bases between. CDR3 residues: CASSWDINNEQFF. CDR3 DNA: TGTGCCAGTAGTTGGGACATTAACAATGAGCAGTTCTTC.

V usage is TRBV3-1 (or the pseudogene TRBV3-2) and J usage is TRBJ2-5; D not certain. V lost 2 bases and J lost 5, with 18 bases in between. Germline V gene data show CDR1 as LGHDT and CDR2 as YNNKEL (reference sequence). The CDR3 consists of 16 residues. The CDR3 bases are TGTGCCAGCAGCCAAATTCGCCTGGTGTTGCGGGAGACCCAGTACTTC. Its translation is CASSQIRLVLRETQYF.

This clone was counted once. This sequence joins TRBV6-6 and TRBJ2-1, with 10 bases lining up with TRBD1. Germline V gene data show CDR1 as MNHNY and CDR2 as SVGAGI (reference sequence). V lost 5 bases, J lost 7 bases, and 14 bases stayed unmatched. The CDR3 runs to 17 residues. The CDR3 reads CASSPDPRDRGLNEQFF. As DNA, the CDR3 is TGTGCCAGCAGTCCCGATCCCCGGGACAGGGGTCTGAATGAGCAGTTCTTC.

This clone was detected once. CDR3 bases: TGTGCCAGCAGCCCCTTTTCGAATGTCAGGACAGGGTACACTCAGCCCCAGCATTTT. This codes for CASSPFSNVRTGYTQPQHF. V usage is TRBV3-1 (or the pseudogene TRBV3-2) and J usage is TRBJ1-5, with TRBD1 matching over 8 bases. Germline CDR1 reads LGHDT; CDR2 reads YNNKEL (reference sequence). This CDR3 region has 19 residues. V lost 4 bases to trimming and J lost 6 bases; unmatched junction nucleotides: 20.

This sequence joins TRBV5-3 and TRBJ2-7, with 12 positions matching TRBD2. TRBV5-3 is annotated as an ORF whose role is uncertain. J was trimmed by 3 bases and V by 0 bases; bases with no gene match: 7. The CDR3 contains 17 residues. CDR3 nucleotide sequence: TGTGCCAGAAGCTTGGACCCCACTAGCGGGGGGCGCTACGAGCAGTACTTC. Translation: CARSLDPTSGGRYEQYF.

The rearrangement joins TRBV7-7 to TRBJ2-5, with TRBD2 as a possible D gene (5 bases). The CDR3 sequence is 16 residues long. Germline V CDR1 and CDR2: SSHAT, FNYEAQ (reference sequence). Trimming removed 5 bases from V and 3 bases from J, with 19 bases in between. In nucleotides, the CDR3 is TGTGCCAGCAGCACCTTCGAGGTCGGGGTGGAAGAGACCCAGTACTTC. It is translated as CASSTFEVGVEETQYF.

This chain uses TRBV6-5 with TRBJ2-7; no firm D call. Germline V CDR1 and CDR2: MNHEY, SVGAGI. The CDR3 is 12 amino acids. V was pared by 6 bases and J by 2 bases, with 8 bases between. The CDR3 reads CASRDGPYEQYF. CDR3 DNA: TGTGCCAGCAGGGATGGGCCCTACGAGCAGTACTTC.

The CDR3 protein is CASSLEVAGGGNEQFF. CDR3 nucleotides: TGTGCCAGCAGCCTAGAGGTAGCGGGGGGTGGGAATGAGCAGTTCTTC. This rearrangement joins TRBV3-1 (or the pseudogene TRBV3-2) to TRBJ2-1; 10 bases are shared with TRBD2. Trimming took 4 bases from V and 7 from J; bases not matched to a gene: 10. CDR3 length: 16 residues. Per germline, CDR1 LGHDT and CDR2 YNNKEL (reference sequence).

This chain joins TRBV28 and TRBJ1-2; TRBD1 might be the D (6 bases). The length of the CDR3 is 14 residues. V was cut by 5 bases and J by 5 bases, with 15 bases left in between. CDR1 MDHEN and CDR2 SYDVKM come from the germline V gene. The CDR3 nucleotides are TGTGCCAGCAGTCCACCGGGACACCGTTATGGCTACACCTTC. Translating gives CASSPPGHRYGYTF.

On this clone itself: Other DNA sequences in the sample encode the same CDR3. The rearrangement links TRBV5-1 to TRBJ2-3; 10 bases align to TRBD2. CDR3 size: 14 residues. V lost 5 bases, J lost 2 bases, and 2 bases stayed unmatched. The germline gives CDR1 SGHRS, CDR2 YFSETQ. CDR3 sequence reads: CASRLAGTTDTQYF. The DNA for the CDR3 is TGCGCCAGCAGACTAGCGGGGACCACAGATACGCAGTATTTT.

The gene calls are TRBV28 and TRBJ1-2, with D perhaps TRBD1 (5 bases). The V end lost 2 bases, the J end lost 3 bases, and 10 bases lay between the germline ends. CDR1 and CDR2 from the germline V gene are MDHEN and SYDVKM. The CDR3 totals 14 residues. The CDR3 DNA reads as TGTGCCAGCAGTTTAGGGGGGGACCACTATGGCTACACCTTC. Encoded protein: CASSLGGDHYGYTF.

The rearrangement joins TRBV27 to TRBJ2-7; D remains ambiguous. Germline-derived CDR1 and CDR2 are MNHEY and SMNVEV (reference sequence). This CDR3 has 16 amino acids. Trimming stripped 4 bases from V and 0 bases from J, with 16 bases between. Written as DNA, the CDR3 is TGTGCCAGCAGTTCTCTTCCTCCCCCTCCCTCCTACGAGCAGTACTTC. Its protein product is CASSSLPPPPSYEQYF.

The rearrangement uses TRBV2 and TRBJ2-7; 11 bases match TRBD2. This CDR3 region has 17 residues. The V gene end was trimmed by 8 bases and the J gene end by 4 bases; junction bases not matched to a gene: 16. Germline V gene lookup returns CDR1 SNHLY and CDR2 FYNNEI. CDR3 in DNA: TGTGCCAGCGGGTTGGCTAGCGGGGGGCTCCGTCAATACGAGCAGTACTTC. It specifies CASGLASGGLRQYEQYF. Full variable domain (rest looked up from reference TRBV2 and TRBJ2-7): EPEVTQTPSHQVTQMGQEVILRCVPISNHLYFYWYRQILGQKVEFLVSFYNNEISEKSEIFDDQFSVERPDGSNFTLKIRSTKLEDSAMYFCASGLASGGLRQYEQYFGPGTRLTVT.

There are a few counts of this clone. V and J are TRBV5-4 and TRBJ2-1; 8 nucleotides agree with TRBD1. Germline V gives CDR1 SGHNT, CDR2 YYREEE (reference sequence). This CDR3 comprises 15 residues. V was clipped by 0 bases and J by 5 bases; unmatched bases: 4. The CDR3 DNA follows: TGTGCCAGCAGCTTGGTCAGGGGGCGGAACAATGAGCAGTTCTTC. Translating it yields CASSLVRGRNNEQFF.

This chain connects TRBV6-5 to TRBJ2-5, with a tentative D call TRBD2 (7 bases). The germline V gene encodes CDR1 MNHEY and CDR2 SVGAGI. V was shortened by 2 bases and J by 4 bases, with 17 bases between the two germline ends. This CDR3 contains 16 residues. DNA for the CDR3: TGTGCCAGCAGTTACCGGGGCGGGGGCCGGGTAGAGACCCAGTACTTC. It encodes CASSYRGGGRVETQYF.

V usage is TRBV5-5 and J usage is TRBJ1-5, with D maybe TRBD1 (6 bases). Germline CDR1 SGHKS, CDR2 YYEKEE (reference sequence). V dropped 0 bases and J dropped 6 bases, with 13 bases sitting between them. This CDR3 is 15 amino acids long. The CDR3 region is CASSLASGGAQPQHF. CDR3 bases: TGTGCCAGCAGCTTGGCCTCCGGGGGGGCTCAGCCCCAGCATTTT.

This chain links TRBV3-1 (or the pseudogene TRBV3-2) with TRBJ1-5, with 7 bases aligning to TRBD1. Germline V lookup: CDR1 LGHDT, CDR2 YNNKEL (reference sequence). The J segment lost 0 bases and the V segment lost 3 bases, leaving 2 bases of the junction unmatched. This CDR3 contains 15 residues. The CDR3 nucleotides read TGTGCCAGCAGCCATCGACAGGGTAGCAATCAGCCCCAGCATTTT. It encodes CASSHRQGSNQPQHF.

The J gene is TRBJ2-1, the V gene TRBV19, with 8 bases matching TRBD1. V shed 5 bases, J shed 5 bases, and the junction held 11 bases outside the gene matches. The length of the CDR3 is 16 residues. Germline assignment: CDR1 LNHDA and CDR2 SQIVND (reference sequence). CDR3 loop: CASSRLGQAKDNEQFF. The CDR3 bases are TGTGCCAGTAGTCGGTTGGGACAGGCTAAGGACAATGAGCAGTTCTTC.

This chain links TRBV5-4 with TRBJ2-2, with 16 bases that match TRBD2. This CDR3 is built from 17 residues. After removal of 6 bases from V and 7 bases from J, the junction contained 9 bases not matched to a gene. Germline CDR1 reads SGHNT; CDR2 reads YYREEE (reference sequence). DNA for the CDR3: TGTGCCAGCAACATGGGACTAGCGGGGGGGCCTGGCGGGGAGCTGTTTTTT. This codes for CASNMGLAGGPGGELFF.

V and J are TRBV24-1 and TRBJ1-6; no clear D gene. Trimming removed 5 bases from V and 12 bases from J, with 19 bases in between. The CDR3 is 15 residues long. Germline CDR1 KGHDR, CDR2 SFDVKD. The CDR3: CATSALAPGSEPLHF. DNA for the CDR3: TGTGCCACCAGTGCGCTAGCCCCCGGGTCAGAACCCCTCCACTTT.

This chain joins TRBV6-5 and TRBJ2-7; 8 nucleotides agree with TRBD1. The V segment lost 6 bases and the J segment 0 bases; nucleotides outside the gene matches: 1. Germline assignment: CDR1 MNHEY and CDR2 SVGAGI. The CDR3 length is 13 residues. The CDR3 DNA follows: TGTGCCAGCAGGCAGGGGGCCTCCTACGAGCAGTACTTC. As protein: CASRQGASYEQYF.